In this sample, the clone carrying this T cell receptor beta chain turned up once. Its antigen is unknown. The source of the sample is a study of cytomegalovirus exposure and HLA in healthy donors. Study-wide results and caveats: There were some public TCRs occurring in many donors, but most TCR sequences were rare.

The donors were members of the validation cohort, which comprised 100 to 150 subjects and was separate from the first cohort of 670 or so subjects. The assay was immunoSEQ multiplex PCR, and TCRdb's table has in-frame clones only and misses some. Here the sample spans approximately 300,000 clones, 75% to 90% being singletons. The sequence derives from a young woman in good health and CMV-seronegative. The sample comprised PBMCs.

CDR3 residues: CASRLGLAGATFF. Written as DNA, the CDR3 is TGTGCCAGCAGATTGGGACTAGCGGGAGCCACGTTCTTC. This chain connects TRBV6-5 to TRBJ2-1; 14 bases agree with TRBD2. After removal of 6 bases from V and 15 bases from J, the junction contained 7 bases not matched to a gene. Looked up from germline, CDR1 is MNHEY and CDR2 is SVGAGI. This CDR3 is built from 13 residues.